These 24 T cell receptor beta chains came from one sample sequenced in a study of radiotherapy plus CTLA-4 blockade in lung cancer. This table comes from immunoSEQ multiplex PCR, and its TCRdb copy is limited to in-frame clones, with some not included. This table holds 55,000 to 80,000 clones, around 80% found once. The sample in question was peripheral blood, obtained from a patient treated with radiotherapy plus ipilimumab. These receptors originate from a human donor with non-small cell lung cancer who had a complete response to radiotherapy plus ipilimumab.

The chain has TRBV5-4 and TRBJ1-5; possibly TRBD1 for D (5 bases). The germline V gene has CDR1 SGHNT and CDR2 YYREEE (reference sequence). Trimming removed 7 bases at V and 7 bases at J, with 15 bases between. The CDR3 is made up of 13 amino acids. CDR3 sequence: CASSTWGRQPQHF. The CDR3 DNA sequence: TGTGCCAGCTCGACGTGGGGGAGGCAGCCCCAGCATTTT.

V is TRBV29-1 and J is TRBJ1-5; D is uncertain. Trimming shortened V by 7 bases and J by 0 bases, and 13 bases separated the two germline ends. Germline V lookup: CDR1 SQVTM, CDR2 ANQGSEA. The CDR3 loop spans 14 amino acids. The CDR3 coding sequence is TGCAGCGCCCCCCCCATAAATAGCAATCAGCCCCAGCATTTT. This codes for CSAPPINSNQPQHF. The variable domain in full, completed from reference TRBV29-1 and TRBJ1-5, reads SAVISQKPSRDICQRGTSLTIQCQVDSQVTMMFWYRQQPGQSLTLIATANQGSEATYESGFVIDKFPISRPNLTFSTLTVSNMSPEDSSIYLCSAPPINSNQPQHFGDGTRLSIL.

V is TRBV5-1 and J is TRBJ1-4; no definite D call. The CDR3 has 15 residues. V lost 4 bases and J 7 bases, leaving 17 bases between the germline ends. From germline, CDR1 is SGHRS and CDR2 YFSETQ. CDR3 sequence: CASSPTPAAGEKLFF. The DNA for the CDR3 is TGCGCCAGCAGCCCGACCCCGGCCGCGGGTGAAAAACTGTTTTTT. Drawing the rest from reference TRBV5-1 and TRBJ1-4, the complete variable domain is KAGVTQTPRYLIKTRGQQVTLSCSPISGHRSVSWYQQTPGQGLQFLFEYFSETQRNKGNFPGRFSGRQFSNSRSEMNVSTLELGDSALYLCASSPTPAAGEKLFFGSGTQLSVL.

The chain carries TRBV29-1 and TRBJ1-1; tentative D call: TRBD1 (6 bases). The V end lost 7 bases, the J end lost 1 base, and 10 bases lay between the germline ends. This CDR3 is built from 12 residues. Looked up from germline, CDR1 is SQVTM and CDR2 is ANQGSEA. Written as DNA, the CDR3 is TGCAGCGCCGGGGGCCAGAACACTGAAGCTTTCTTT. Translation gives CSAGGQNTEAFF.

This clone has just a few counts. Additional DNA sequences in this sample encode the identical CDR3. Here the CDR3 reads CASSLDGRVNTEAFF. For the CDR3, the DNA is TGTGCCAGCAGCTTAGACGGCAGGGTGAACACTGAAGCTTTCTTT. This chain uses TRBV11-3 with TRBJ1-1; a weak D match, TRBD1 (5 bases). The CDR3 length is 15 residues. The ends were cut back, 0 bases at V and 0 bases at J, with 8 bases in the middle. The germline gives CDR1 SGHNT, CDR2 YENEEA.

This chain links TRBV7-9 with TRBJ1-6; 7 nucleotides line up with TRBD1. Trimming at V came to 5 bases and at J to 13 bases, leaving 8 bases not matched to a gene. CDR3 size: 13 residues. Germline assignment: CDR1 SEHNR and CDR2 FQNEAQ (reference sequence). CDR3 nucleotides: TGTGCCAGCAGCGGGAACAGGGGATACCCCCTCCACTTT. This codes for CASSGNRGYPLHF.

The chain couples TRBV4-1 to TRBJ1-1; weak D call: TRBD1 (5 bases). The CDR3 length is 15 residues. The germline gives CDR1 MGHRA, CDR2 YSYEKL. Trimming took 1 base from V and 6 from J, leaving 15 bases between them. CDR3 DNA sequence: TGCGCCAGCAGCCAAGCCCAGGGAGGGAGGGCTGAAGCTTTCTTT. Encoded protein: CASSQAQGGRAEAFF.

The rearrangement uses TRBV12-5 and TRBJ2-7, with 7 bases lining up with TRBD1. The CDR3 covers 15 residues. With V trimmed by 2 bases and J by 3 bases, 7 bases remained unmatched. From germline, CDR1 is LGHNT and CDR2 FRNRAP. The DNA of the CDR3 is TGTGCTAGTGGTTTGACGACAGGGACCAACTACGAGCAGTACGTC. Translation: CASGLTTGTNYEQYV.

V is TRBV5-4 and J is TRBJ1-3, with TRBD1 identical over 7 bases. V gave up 4 bases and J gave up 4 bases; unmatched junction bases: 5. This CDR3 spans 14 amino acids. Germline loops: CDR1 SGHNT, CDR2 YYREEE (reference sequence). The chain's CDR3 is CASSAQTGGNTIYF. CDR3 DNA sequence: TGTGCCAGCAGCGCCCAGACAGGGGGAAACACCATATATTTT. Full variable domain (outside the CDR3, taken from reference TRBV5-4 and TRBJ1-3): ETGVTQSPTHLIKTRGQQVTLRCSSQSGHNTVSWYQQALGQGPQFIFQYYREEENGRGNFPPRFSGLQFPNYSSELNVNALELDDSALYLCASSAQTGGNTIYFGEGSWLTVV.

This chain connects TRBV7-8 to TRBJ2-1; 12 positions match TRBD1. The CDR3 totals 15 residues. Germline CDR1 is SGHVS and CDR2 is FQNEAQ. Trimming removed 5 bases from V and 8 bases from J; junction bases left unmatched: 7. CDR3 in DNA: TGTGCCAGCAGCACCCCGGGACAGGGGGCCTATGAGCAGTTCTTC. Translated, it gives CASSTPGQGAYEQFF. Supplemented by reference TRBV7-8 and TRBJ2-1, the full variable domain reads GAGVSQSPRYKVAKRGQDVALRCDPISGHVSLFWYQQALGQGPEFLTYFQNEAQLDKSGLPSDRFFAERPEGSVSTLKIQRTQQEDSAVYLCASSTPGQGAYEQFFGPGTRLTVL.

The gene calls are TRBV9 and TRBJ1-1; TRBD1 aligns across 8 bases. Germline CDR1 reads SGDLS; CDR2 reads YYNGEE. The length of the CDR3 is 13 residues. The V and J ends lost 6 bases and 4 bases, in that order; junction bases with no gene match: 5. The CDR3 nucleotides read TGTGCCAGCACCGGACAGGGAGGCACTGAAGCTTTCTTT. Its translation: CASTGQGGTEAFF.

The chain couples TRBV5-6 to TRBJ1-1; D is unresolved. Germline-derived CDR1 and CDR2 are SGHDT and YYEEEE. The CDR3 sequence is 13 residues long. The V end was cut by 0 bases, the J end by 6 bases, with 9 bases between. This CDR3 is CASSLAAGAEAFF. Written as DNA, the CDR3 is TGTGCCAGCAGCTTGGCCGCCGGCGCTGAAGCTTTCTTT.

The gene calls are TRBV6-5 and TRBJ2-7; TRBD2 might be the D (5 bases). V shed 8 bases and J shed 6 bases, with 14 bases lying between them. The CDR3 has 12 residues. Germline V gene sequence: CDR1 MNHEY, CDR2 SVGAGI. The DNA for the CDR3 is TGTGCCAGCGGGGAAGCTCGGGGCGAGCAGTACGTC. Its protein product is CASGEARGEQYV.

The chain is built from TRBV6-5 and TRBJ1-5, with D tentatively TRBD1 (5 bases). The V end lost 0 bases, the J end lost 8 bases, and 14 bases lay between the germline ends. The CDR3 is made up of 15 amino acids. The germline V gene has CDR1 MNHEY and CDR2 SVGAGI. The CDR3 region has the DNA TGTGCCAGCAGTTACTCGGGGACGGTTGGAGAGCCCCAGCATTTT. This translates into CASSYSGTVGEPQHF.

V is TRBV19 and J is TRBJ2-2; 8 bases agree with TRBD2. Germline lookup yields CDR1 LNHDA and CDR2 SQIVND (reference sequence). This CDR3 is built from 14 residues. V was clipped by 10 bases and J by 4 bases; unmatched bases: 8. Here the CDR3 DNA reads TGTGCCACTAGCGGGCAGGAGCTCACCGGGGAGCTGTTTTTT. It specifies CATSGQELTGELFF.

This chain uses TRBV2 with TRBJ1-1; D ambiguous. Between the trimmed V and J ends, which lost 4 bases and 4 bases, there was a span of 13 bases. From germline, CDR1 is SNHLY and CDR2 FYNNEI. CDR3 size: 14 residues. The CDR3 sequence: CASSVEAQGTEAFF. For the CDR3, the DNA is TGTGCCAGCAGTGTGGAGGCTCAAGGCACTGAAGCTTTCTTT.

The rearrangement links TRBV12-5 to TRBJ2-7; TRBD2 matches at 12 bases. Per the germline V gene, CDR1 is LGHNT and CDR2 is FRNRAP. This CDR3 region has 18 residues. The V gene end was trimmed by 0 bases and the J gene end by 4 bases; junction bases not matched to a gene: 10. The CDR3 here is CASGLVDWLAGGLYEQYV. CDR3 coding DNA: TGTGCTAGTGGTTTGGTCGACTGGCTAGCGGGAGGGCTTTACGAGCAGTACGTC.

The chain employs TRBV11-3 and TRBJ1-1; D not resolved. CDR1 is SGHNT and CDR2 is YENEEA in the germline V gene. The CDR3 is 15 amino acids. Trimming pared 5 bases from V and 4 bases from J, leaving 17 bases between. The CDR3 protein is CASSPGGLESTEAFF. In DNA form, the CDR3 reads TGTGCCAGCAGCCCGGGAGGATTAGAGAGCACTGAAGCTTTCTTT.

This chain links TRBV19 with TRBJ1-2; TRBD1 matches 10 bases. The CDR3 consists of 16 residues. V was pared by 7 bases and J by 4 bases, with 12 bases of the junction left unmatched. The germline V gene has CDR1 LNHDA and CDR2 SQIVND (reference sequence). The CDR3 here is CASTPRDRGPGYGYTF. The DNA of the CDR3 is TGTGCCAGTACCCCCCGAGACAGGGGGCCTGGCTATGGCTACACCTTC.

The rearrangement uses TRBV10-1 and TRBJ2-7; D unresolved. Trimming removed 4 bases at V and 3 bases at J, with 7 bases between. Germline V gene lookup returns CDR1 WNHNN and CDR2 SYGVQD (reference sequence). This CDR3 contains 12 residues. The CDR3 region is CASSVSNYEQYV. The CDR3 nucleotides are TGCGCCAGCAGTGTCTCAAACTACGAGCAGTACGTC.

Details on this clone: A junction boundary mismatches the germline segment, possibly from a read error. The chain uses TRBV7-7 and TRBJ2-2, with D tentatively TRBD1 or TRBD2 (5 bases each). The CDR3 is 18 amino acids. The germline V gene encodes CDR1 SSHAT and CDR2 FNYEAQ (reference sequence). In nucleotides, the CDR3 is TGTGCTAGCAGCTCCCCGCCGAACAGGAACGGGGACACCGGGGAGCTGTTTTTT. Amino acid sequence: CASSSPPNRNGDTGELFF.

The chain is built from TRBV30 and TRBJ2-1, with TRBD2 matching 12 bases. V lost 2 bases to trimming and J lost 5 bases; unmatched junction nucleotides: 4. Germline CDR1 and CDR2: GTSNPN and SVGIG (reference sequence). The CDR3 length is 15 residues. CDR3 DNA: TGTGCCTGGAGTCACGGACTAGCGGGGCACAATGAGCAGTTCTTC. It specifies CAWSHGLAGHNEQFF.

The chain has TRBV5-5 and TRBJ2-7, with TRBD1 as a possible D gene (6 bases). The germline gives CDR1 SGHKS, CDR2 YYEKEE (reference sequence). Deletions cut 3 bases from V and 3 bases from J, with 13 bases between. This CDR3 spans 14 amino acids. The CDR3 loop is CASSSETGYYEQYV. CDR3 coding DNA: TGTGCCAGCAGCTCTGAGACAGGCTACTACGAGCAGTACGTC.

Only a few counts were recorded for this clone. The chain combines TRBV7-9 with TRBJ1-4, with 9 positions matching TRBD1. CDR3 length: 16 residues. Germline V gene data show CDR1 as SEHNR and CDR2 as FQNEAQ (reference sequence). Germline trimming cut 2 bases from V and 6 bases from J; bases unmatched to any gene: 7. The CDR3 is CASSLRTGVEYEKLFF. The DNA for the CDR3 is TGTGCCAGCAGCTTAAGGACAGGGGTTGAATATGAAAAACTGTTTTTT.